This T cell receptor (beta chain) comes out of a study of blood T cells in healthy people across ages. Through a sample-barcoded 5' primer and a J-beta primer mix, a second PCR was run for about 6 to 11 cycles. TCRdb used MiXCR to reprocess the 5' RACE reads, holding one entry per CDR3 protein. The top ten hold 3% to 4% of the sample, which has fewer than 650,000 distinct CDR3 sequences, roughly a quarter seen once. Study results and caveats: Unsorted PBMC material precluded a definitive naive versus antigen-experienced comparison.

A note on this clonotype: Its antigen is currently unknown.

These data also featured in a second study, about T cells of mothers and their children. That source notes: Nine systemically healthy Caucasian donors: three mothers, six children.

Sequenced sample: blood. The receptor comes from a boy between 2 and 10 years old in good health.

The CDR3 reads CASNGLARRQYF. The CDR3 DNA is TGTGCCAGCAACGGGCTGGCGAGGCGGCAGTACTTC. The rearrangement joins TRBV21-1 to TRBJ2-7. TRBV21-1 is given as a pseudogene. The CDR3 has 12 residues.